This T cell receptor beta chain was documented in a study of beta chain features in type 1 diabetes. Study at large: Analysis included 107,917,701 sorted cells drawn from all samples.

Study observations and caveats: Researchers report that Type 1 diabetes patients had moderately but significantly shorter TCRB CDR3s across all four CD4+ subsets. Sampled from patients, naive, central memory and Treg TCRB repertoires appeared more similar than those sampled from healthy donors.

This CDR3 region has 16 residues. V was pared by 3 bases and J by 3 bases, with 6 bases of the junction left unmatched. As every portion of the isolated RNA was reverse transcribed, the sequencing read expressed TCRB transcripts. Sequenced by immunoSEQ multiplex PCR; TCRdb stores in-frame clones only, minus some. The profile covers 300,000 to 350,000 clones, with around 7.6% appearing a single time and approximately 0.47% taken by the ten largest. Stem cell-like memory, regulatory, central memory and naive CD4+ cells were sorted via CD45RO/CCR7/CD25/CD127/CD95/CD27. For this clone: What it binds is unknown.

This clonotype was obtained from a woman aged 18-29 years in good health. This chain uses TRBV5-7 with TRBJ1-5; TRBD1 agrees at 10 bases. TRBV5-7 counts as an open reading frame of uncertain function. Sequencing was carried out using central memory CD4+ T cells from blood. The CDR3 sequence: CASSWGQGPSNQPQHF. CDR3 DNA sequence: TGTGCCAGCAGCTGGGGACAGGGGCCCTCCAATCAGCCCCAGCATTTT.